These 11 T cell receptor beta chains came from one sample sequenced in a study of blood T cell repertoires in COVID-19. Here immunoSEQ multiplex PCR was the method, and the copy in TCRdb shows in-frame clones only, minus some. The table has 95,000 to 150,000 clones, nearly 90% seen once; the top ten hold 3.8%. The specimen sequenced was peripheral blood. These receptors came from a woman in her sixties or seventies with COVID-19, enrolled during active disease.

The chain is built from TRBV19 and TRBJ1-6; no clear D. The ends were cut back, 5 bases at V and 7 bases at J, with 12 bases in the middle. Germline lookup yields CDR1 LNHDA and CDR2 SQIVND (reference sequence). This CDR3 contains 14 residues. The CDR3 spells CASSLREANSPLHF. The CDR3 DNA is TGTGCCAGTAGTCTCCGGGAGGCAAATTCACCCCTCCACTTT.

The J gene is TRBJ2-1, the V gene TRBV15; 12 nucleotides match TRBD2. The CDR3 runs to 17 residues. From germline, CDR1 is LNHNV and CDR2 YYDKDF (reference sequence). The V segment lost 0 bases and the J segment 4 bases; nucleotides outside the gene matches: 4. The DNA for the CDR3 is TGTGCCACCAGCAGAGATCCGACTAGCGGGGGTTACAATGAGCAGTTCTTC. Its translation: CATSRDPTSGGYNEQFF.

CDR3 residues: CASSLRTGVAEAFF. The CDR3 DNA sequence: TGTGCCAGCAGCCTCCGGACAGGGGTTGCTGAAGCTTTCTTT. This chain uses TRBV6-6 with TRBJ1-1, with 9 bases identical to TRBD1. Germline V gives CDR1 MNHNY, CDR2 SVGAGI (reference sequence). The CDR3 length is 14 residues. V shed 6 bases and J 6 bases; nucleotides not matched to a gene: 8.

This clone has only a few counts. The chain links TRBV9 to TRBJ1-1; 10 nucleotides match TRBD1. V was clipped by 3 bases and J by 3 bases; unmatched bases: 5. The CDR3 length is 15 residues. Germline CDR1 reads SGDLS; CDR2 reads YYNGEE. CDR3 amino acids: CASSDGQGDDTEAFF. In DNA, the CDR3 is TGTGCCAGCAGCGACGGACAGGGGGACGACACTGAAGCTTTCTTT.

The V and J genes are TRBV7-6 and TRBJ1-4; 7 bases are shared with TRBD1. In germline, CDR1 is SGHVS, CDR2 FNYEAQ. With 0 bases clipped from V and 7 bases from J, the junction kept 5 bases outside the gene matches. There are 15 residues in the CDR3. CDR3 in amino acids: CASSLAEGAGEKLFF. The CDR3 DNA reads TGTGCCAGCAGCTTAGCGGAGGGGGCGGGTGAAAAACTGTTTTTT.

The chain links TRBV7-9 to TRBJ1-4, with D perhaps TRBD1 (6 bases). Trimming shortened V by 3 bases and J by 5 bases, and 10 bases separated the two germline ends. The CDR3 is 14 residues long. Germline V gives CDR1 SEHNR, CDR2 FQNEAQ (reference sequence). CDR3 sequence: CASSFRGLNEKLFF. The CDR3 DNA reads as TGTGCCAGCAGCTTCAGGGGATTAAATGAAAAACTGTTTTTT. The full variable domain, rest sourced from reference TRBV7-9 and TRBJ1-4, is DTGVSQNPRHKITKRGQNVTFRCDPISEHNRLYWYRQTLGQGPEFLTYFQNEAQLEKSRLLSDRFSAERPKGSFSTLEIQRTEQGDSAMYLCASSFRGLNEKLFFGSGTQLSVL.

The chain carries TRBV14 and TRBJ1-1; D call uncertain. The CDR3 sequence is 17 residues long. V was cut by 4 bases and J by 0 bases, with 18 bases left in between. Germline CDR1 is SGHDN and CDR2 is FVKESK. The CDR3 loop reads CASSPIATRVMNTEAFF. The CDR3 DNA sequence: TGTGCCAGCAGCCCAATCGCAACTCGTGTCATGAACACTGAAGCTTTCTTT.

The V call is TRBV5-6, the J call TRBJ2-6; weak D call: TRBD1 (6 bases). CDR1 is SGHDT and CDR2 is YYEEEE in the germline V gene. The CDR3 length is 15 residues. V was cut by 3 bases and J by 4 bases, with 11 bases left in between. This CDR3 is CASSSTGPGANVLTF. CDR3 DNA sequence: TGTGCCAGCAGCTCCACAGGGCCCGGGGCCAACGTCCTGACTTTC.

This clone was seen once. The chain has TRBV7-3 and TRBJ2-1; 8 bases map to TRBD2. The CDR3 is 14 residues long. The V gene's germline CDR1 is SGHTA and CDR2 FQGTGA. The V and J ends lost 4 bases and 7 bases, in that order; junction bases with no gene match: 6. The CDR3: CASSSGTRVNEQFF. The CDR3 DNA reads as TGTGCCAGCAGCTCCGGGACTAGGGTGAATGAGCAGTTCTTC.

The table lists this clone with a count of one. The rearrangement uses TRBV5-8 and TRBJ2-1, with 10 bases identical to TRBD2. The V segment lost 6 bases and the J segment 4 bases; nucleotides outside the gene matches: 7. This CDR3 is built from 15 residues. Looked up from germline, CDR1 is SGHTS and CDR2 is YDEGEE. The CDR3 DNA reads TGTGCCAGCACCCTTAGGACTAGCGGTTACAATGAGCAGTTCTTC. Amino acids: CASTLRTSGYNEQFF.

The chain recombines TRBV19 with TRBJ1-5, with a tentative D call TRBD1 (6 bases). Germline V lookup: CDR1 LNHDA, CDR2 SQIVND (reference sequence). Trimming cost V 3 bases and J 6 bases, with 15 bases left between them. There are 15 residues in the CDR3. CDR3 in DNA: TGTGCCAGTAGTATCGCAGGGGCTACGTTTCAGCCCCAGCATTTT. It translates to CASSIAGATFQPQHF.